The sequence of this T cell receptor (beta chain) was determined in a study of blood T cell repertoires in COVID-19 (TCRdb year 2020). A note on the overall study: The collaborator samples originated in the United States, Italy and Spain and spanned the acute and convalescent phases of COVID-19. Sample metadata almost always included a de-identified subject ID, COVID-19 status, age in years and sex. Where available, HLA class I and class II types were obtained from metadata supplied by the sample provider rather than from assay-based typing. A freely available public database, intended as a resource for researchers studying the immune response to SARS-CoV-2, is where the repertoires were released. The dataset comprised deeply sampled blood TCRbeta repertoires from subjects exposed to, actively infected with, or recovered from COVID-19. The prospective study material was composed of cDNA or gDNA derived from T cells, B-cell-depleted T cells, or PBMCs. The samples were drawn from the first 160 participants of the ongoing ImmuneRACE study and from 950 to 1,500 subjects provided by 6 global collaborators.

TCRbeta CDR3 regions were amplified from genomic DNA using the immunoSEQ Assay, a bias-controlled multiplex PCR. Turning to the authors' computational methods: Within the assay, amplification of reference gene primers was used to estimate how many nucleated cells each sample contained. To quantify the absolute abundance of each unique TCRbeta CDR3 rearrangement, sequence reads were collapsed and filtered. For each sample, productive Simpson clonality was calculated by taking the square root of Simpson's diversity index across productive rearrangements. The source is immuneACCESS, and TCRdb retained only in-frame sequences with V and J called. Part of the clones is not carried over; for the studies checked, unresolved V genes explain less than half of this, and the remainder is unexplained. For V, J and clone size, that table is used; D and trimming come from the DNA. For this sample the table gives 150,000 or so clones, of which around 79% were detected only once. The ten largest clonotypes hold roughly 1.7% of the sample.

About this clone itself: Its antigen has not been determined. No much larger clone is present one base from it, and per-base qualities are unavailable.

Study-wide conclusions, independent of this receptor: The quantity of clinical and demographic metadata differed by source and by participant and was supplied without curation.

Each collaborating institution followed its own protocols to collect whole blood in K2EDTA tubes. For TCRbeta analysis, collaborators shipped samples as frozen whole blood, isolated PBMCs, or DNA extracted from either of those sample types. This TCR derives from an elderly man with acute or convalescent COVID-19. The sequencing input was peripheral blood.

The CDR3 amino acid sequence is: CASSSSRGIADTQYF. In nucleotides, the sequence is TGCGCCAGCAGCTCTTCCAGGGGTATCGCAGATACGCAGTATTTT. The rearrangement combines TRBV5-1 with TRBJ2-3; the D gene is perhaps TRBD1, on 6 matching bases. Trimming removed 3 bases from V and 4 bases from J, leaving 15 bases between the germline ends. The CDR3 measures 15 amino acids from cysteine to phenylalanine. Only CDR3 DNA remains: 45 bases, in frame from the first base. CDR1 is given as SGHRS and CDR2 as YFSETQ, both from the germline V gene.